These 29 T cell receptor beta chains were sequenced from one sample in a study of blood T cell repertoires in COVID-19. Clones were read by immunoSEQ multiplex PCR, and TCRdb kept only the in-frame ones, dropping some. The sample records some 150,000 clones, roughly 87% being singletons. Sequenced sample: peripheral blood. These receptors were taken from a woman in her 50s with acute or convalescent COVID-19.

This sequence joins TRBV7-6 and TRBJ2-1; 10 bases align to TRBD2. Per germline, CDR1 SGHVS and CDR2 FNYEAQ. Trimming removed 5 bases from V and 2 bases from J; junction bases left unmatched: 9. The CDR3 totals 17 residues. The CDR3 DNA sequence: TGTGCCAGCAGCAAGCGACGGCTAGCGGGGGCCTACAATGAGCAGTTCTTC. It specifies CASSKRRLAGAYNEQFF.

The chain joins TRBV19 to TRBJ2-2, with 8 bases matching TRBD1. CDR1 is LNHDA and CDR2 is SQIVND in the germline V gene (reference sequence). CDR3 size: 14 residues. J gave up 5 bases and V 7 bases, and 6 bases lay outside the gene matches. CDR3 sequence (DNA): TGTGCCAGTACGAGGACAGGGTATACCGGGGAGCTGTTTTTT. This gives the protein CASTRTGYTGELFF.

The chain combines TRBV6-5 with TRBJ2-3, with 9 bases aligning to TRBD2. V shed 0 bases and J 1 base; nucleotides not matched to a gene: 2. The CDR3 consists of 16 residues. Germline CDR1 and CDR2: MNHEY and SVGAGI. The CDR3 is CASSYSPSGGTDTQYF. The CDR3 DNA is TGTGCCAGCAGTTACTCGCCTAGCGGGGGCACAGATACGCAGTATTTT.

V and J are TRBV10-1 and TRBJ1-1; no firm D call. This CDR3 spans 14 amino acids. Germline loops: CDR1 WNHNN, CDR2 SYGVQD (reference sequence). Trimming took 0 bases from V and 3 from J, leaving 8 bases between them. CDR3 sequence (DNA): TGCGCCAGCAGTGAGTCTTCCGGGGACACTGAAGCTTTCTTT. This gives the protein CASSESSGDTEAFF.

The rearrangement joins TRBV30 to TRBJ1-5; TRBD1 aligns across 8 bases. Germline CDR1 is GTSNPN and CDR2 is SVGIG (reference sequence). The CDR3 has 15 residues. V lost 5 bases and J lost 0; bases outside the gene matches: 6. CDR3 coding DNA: TGTGCCTGGGAGACAGGGGACCTTAGCAATCAGCCCCAGCATTTT. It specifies CAWETGDLSNQPQHF.

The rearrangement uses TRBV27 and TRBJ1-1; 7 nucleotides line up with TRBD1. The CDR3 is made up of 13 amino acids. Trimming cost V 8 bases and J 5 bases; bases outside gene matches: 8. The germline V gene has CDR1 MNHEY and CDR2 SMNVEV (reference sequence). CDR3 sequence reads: CASRRTGGTEAFF. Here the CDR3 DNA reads TGTGCCAGCCGAAGGACAGGAGGGACTGAAGCTTTCTTT.

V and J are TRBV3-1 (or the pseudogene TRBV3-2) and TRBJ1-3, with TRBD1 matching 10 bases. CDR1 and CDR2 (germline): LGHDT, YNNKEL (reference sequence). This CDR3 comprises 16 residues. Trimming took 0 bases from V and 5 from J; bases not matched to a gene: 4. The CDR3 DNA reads TGTGCCAGCAGCCAAGACCCGGGACAGGGGAGAAACACCATATATTTT. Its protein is CASSQDPGQGRNTIYF.

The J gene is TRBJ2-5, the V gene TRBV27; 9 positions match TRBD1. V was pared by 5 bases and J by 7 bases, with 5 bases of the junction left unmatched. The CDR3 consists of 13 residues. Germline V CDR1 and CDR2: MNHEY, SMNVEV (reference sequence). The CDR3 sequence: CASSNRGRGTQYF. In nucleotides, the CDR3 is TGTGCCAGCAGTAACAGGGGGCGGGGGACCCAGTACTTC.

As DNA, the CDR3 is TGTGCCTGGAGTGGGGGGACAGGGGGAGAGCAGTACTTC. It is translated as CAWSGGTGGEQYF. The rearrangement links TRBV30 to TRBJ2-7; 11 nucleotides match TRBD1. V trimming: 1 base; J trimming: 7 bases; junction bases outside the gene matches: 3. Per the germline V gene, CDR1 is GTSNPN and CDR2 is SVGIG (reference sequence). The CDR3 runs to 13 residues.

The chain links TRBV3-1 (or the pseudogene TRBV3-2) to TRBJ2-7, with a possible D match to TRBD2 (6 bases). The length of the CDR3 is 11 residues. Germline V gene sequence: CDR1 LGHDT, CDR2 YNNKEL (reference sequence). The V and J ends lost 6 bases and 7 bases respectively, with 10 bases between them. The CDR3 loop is CASSRGTEQYF. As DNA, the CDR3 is TGTGCCAGCAGTCGGGGGACGGAGCAGTACTTC.

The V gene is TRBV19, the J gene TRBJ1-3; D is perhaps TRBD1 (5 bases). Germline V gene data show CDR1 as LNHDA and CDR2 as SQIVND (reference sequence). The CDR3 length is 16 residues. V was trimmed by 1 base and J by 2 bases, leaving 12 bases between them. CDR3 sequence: CASSIAKGTPGNTIYF. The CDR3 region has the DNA TGTGCCAGTAGTATAGCGAAGGGGACTCCTGGAAACACCATATATTTT.

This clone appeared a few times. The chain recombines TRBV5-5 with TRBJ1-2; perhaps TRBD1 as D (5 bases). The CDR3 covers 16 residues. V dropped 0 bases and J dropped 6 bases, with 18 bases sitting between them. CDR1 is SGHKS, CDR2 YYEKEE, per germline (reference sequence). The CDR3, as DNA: TGTGCCAGCAGCTTGGCGACAGTGAACGGAGGGGATGGCTACACCTTC. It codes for CASSLATVNGGDGYTF.

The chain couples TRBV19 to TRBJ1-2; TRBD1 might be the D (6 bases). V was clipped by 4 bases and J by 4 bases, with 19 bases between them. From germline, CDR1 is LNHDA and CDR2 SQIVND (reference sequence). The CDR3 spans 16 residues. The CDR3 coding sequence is TGTGCCAGTAGTAGAGCAGGGGAGGGGTTTTTCTATGGCTACACCTTC. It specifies CASSRAGEGFFYGYTF.

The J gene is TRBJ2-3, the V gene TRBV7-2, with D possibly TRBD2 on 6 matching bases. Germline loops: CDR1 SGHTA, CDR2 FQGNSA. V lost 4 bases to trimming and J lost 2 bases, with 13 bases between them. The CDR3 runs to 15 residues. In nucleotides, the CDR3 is TGTGCCAGCAGCTCAAGACTAGTGCCCACAGATACGCAGTATTTT. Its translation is CASSSRLVPTDTQYF.

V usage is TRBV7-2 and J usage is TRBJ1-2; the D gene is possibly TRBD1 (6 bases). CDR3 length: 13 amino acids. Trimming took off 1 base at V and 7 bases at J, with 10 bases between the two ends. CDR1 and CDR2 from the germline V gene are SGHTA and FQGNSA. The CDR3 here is CASSLVQGTGYTF. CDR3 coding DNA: TGTGCCAGCAGCTTAGTACAGGGTACTGGCTACACCTTC.

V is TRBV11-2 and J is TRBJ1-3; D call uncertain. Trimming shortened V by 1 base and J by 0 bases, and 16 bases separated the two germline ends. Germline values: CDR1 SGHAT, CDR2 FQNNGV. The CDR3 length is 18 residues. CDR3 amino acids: CASSLVTGWRDSGNTIYF. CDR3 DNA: TGTGCCAGCAGCTTAGTCACGGGCTGGCGGGACTCTGGAAACACCATATATTTT.

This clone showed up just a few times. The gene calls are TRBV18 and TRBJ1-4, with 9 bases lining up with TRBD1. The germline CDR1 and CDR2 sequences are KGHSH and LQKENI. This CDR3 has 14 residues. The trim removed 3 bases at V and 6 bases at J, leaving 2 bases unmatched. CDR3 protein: CASSPGTGHEKLFF. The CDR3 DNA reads TGTGCCAGCTCACCCGGGACAGGGCATGAAAAACTGTTTTTT.

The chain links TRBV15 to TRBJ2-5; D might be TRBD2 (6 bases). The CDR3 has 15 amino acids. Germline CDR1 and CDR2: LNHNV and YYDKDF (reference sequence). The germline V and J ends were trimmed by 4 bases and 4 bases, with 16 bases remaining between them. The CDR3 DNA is TGTGCCACCAGCACGGTCTTCACAGCGGGAGAGACCCAGTACTTC. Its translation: CATSTVFTAGETQYF.

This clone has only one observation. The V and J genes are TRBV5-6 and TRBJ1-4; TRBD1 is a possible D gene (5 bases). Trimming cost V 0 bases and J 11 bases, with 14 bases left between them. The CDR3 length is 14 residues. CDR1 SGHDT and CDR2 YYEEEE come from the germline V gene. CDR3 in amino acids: CASSLGVPGRKLFF. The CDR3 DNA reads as TGTGCCAGCAGCTTGGGCGTTCCAGGGAGGAAACTGTTTTTT.

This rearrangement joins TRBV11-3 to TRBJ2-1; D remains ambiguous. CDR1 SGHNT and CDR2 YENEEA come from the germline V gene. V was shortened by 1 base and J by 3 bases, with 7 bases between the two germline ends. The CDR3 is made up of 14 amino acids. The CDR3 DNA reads TGTGCCAGCAGCTTAGCAGGCGTCTACAATGAGCAGTTCTTC. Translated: CASSLAGVYNEQFF. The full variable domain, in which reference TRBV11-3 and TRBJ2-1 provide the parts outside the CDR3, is EAGVVQSPRYKIIEKKQPVAFWCNPISGHNTLYWYLQNLGQGPELLIRYENEEAVDDSQLPKDRFSAERLKGVDSTLKIQPAELGDSAVYLCASSLAGVYNEQFFGPGTRLTVL.

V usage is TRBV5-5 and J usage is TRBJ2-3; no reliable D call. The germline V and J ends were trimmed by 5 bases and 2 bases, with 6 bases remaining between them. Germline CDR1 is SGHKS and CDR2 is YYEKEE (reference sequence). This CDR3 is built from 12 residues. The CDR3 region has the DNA TGTGCCAGCAGGTATTTCACAGATACGCAGTATTTT. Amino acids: CASRYFTDTQYF.

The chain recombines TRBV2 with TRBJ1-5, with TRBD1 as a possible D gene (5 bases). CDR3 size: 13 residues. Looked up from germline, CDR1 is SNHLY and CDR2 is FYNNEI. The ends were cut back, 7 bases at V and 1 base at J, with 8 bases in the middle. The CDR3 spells CASKGESNQPQHF. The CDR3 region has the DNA TGTGCCAGCAAAGGGGAAAGCAATCAGCCCCAGCATTTT.

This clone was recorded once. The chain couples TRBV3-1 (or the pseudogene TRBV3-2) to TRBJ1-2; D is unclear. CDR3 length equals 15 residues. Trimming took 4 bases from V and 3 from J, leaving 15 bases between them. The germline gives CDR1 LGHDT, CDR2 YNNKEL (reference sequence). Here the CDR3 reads CASSRGNNGDYGYTF. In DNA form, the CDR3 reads TGTGCCAGCAGCCGCGGTAATAACGGGGACTATGGCTACACCTTC.

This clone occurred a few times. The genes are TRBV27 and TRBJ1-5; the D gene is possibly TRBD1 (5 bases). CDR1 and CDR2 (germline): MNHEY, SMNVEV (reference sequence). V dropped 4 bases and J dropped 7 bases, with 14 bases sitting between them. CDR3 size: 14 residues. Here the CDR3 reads CASSSEGARQPQHF. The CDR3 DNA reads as TGTGCCAGCAGTTCAGAAGGGGCGAGGCAGCCCCAGCATTTT.

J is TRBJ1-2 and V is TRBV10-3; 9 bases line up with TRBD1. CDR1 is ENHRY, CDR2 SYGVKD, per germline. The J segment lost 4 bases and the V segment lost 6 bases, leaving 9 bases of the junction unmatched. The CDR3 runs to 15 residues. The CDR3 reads CAISDSGQGAYGYTF. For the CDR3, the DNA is TGTGCCATCAGCGATTCGGGACAGGGTGCCTATGGCTACACCTTC.

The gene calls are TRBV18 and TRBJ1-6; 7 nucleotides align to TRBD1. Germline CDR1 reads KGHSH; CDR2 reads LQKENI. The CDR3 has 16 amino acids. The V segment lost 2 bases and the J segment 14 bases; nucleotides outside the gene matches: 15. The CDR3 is CASSPISTGKESTLHF. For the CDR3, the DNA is TGTGCCAGCTCACCAATCTCGACAGGGAAGGAGTCGACCCTCCACTTT.

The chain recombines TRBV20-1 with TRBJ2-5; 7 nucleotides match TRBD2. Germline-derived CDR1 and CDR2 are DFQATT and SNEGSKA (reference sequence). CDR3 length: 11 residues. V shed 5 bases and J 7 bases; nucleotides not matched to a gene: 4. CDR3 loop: CSAPTGGTQYF. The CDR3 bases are TGCAGTGCTCCAACGGGGGGGACCCAGTACTTC.

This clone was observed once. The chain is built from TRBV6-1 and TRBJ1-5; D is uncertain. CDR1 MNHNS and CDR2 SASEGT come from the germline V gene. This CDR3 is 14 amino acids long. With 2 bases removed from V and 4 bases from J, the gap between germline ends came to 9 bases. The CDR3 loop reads CASSERLTNQPQHF. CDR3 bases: TGTGCCAGCAGTGAACGTCTCACAAATCAGCCCCAGCATTTT.

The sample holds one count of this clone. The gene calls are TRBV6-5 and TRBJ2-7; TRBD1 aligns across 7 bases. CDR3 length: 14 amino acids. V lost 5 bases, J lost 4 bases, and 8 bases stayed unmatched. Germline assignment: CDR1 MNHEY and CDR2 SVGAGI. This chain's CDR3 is CASSQQGPSYEQYF. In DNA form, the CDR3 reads TGTGCCAGCAGTCAACAGGGGCCTTCTTACGAGCAGTACTTC.